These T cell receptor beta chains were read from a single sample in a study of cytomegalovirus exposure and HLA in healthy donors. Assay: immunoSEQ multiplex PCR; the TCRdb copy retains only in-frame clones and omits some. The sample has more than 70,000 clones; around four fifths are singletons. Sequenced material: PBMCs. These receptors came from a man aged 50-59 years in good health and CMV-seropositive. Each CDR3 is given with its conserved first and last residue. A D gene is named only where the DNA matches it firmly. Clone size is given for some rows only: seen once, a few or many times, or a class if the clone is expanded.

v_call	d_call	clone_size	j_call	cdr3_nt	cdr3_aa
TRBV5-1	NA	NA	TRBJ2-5	TGCGCCAGCAGCCAAGGTACTACCAGTGAGACCCAGTACTTC	CASSQGTTSETQYF
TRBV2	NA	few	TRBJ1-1	TGTGCCAGCAGGACCAGCGTTAACACTGAAGCTTTCTTT	CASRTSVNTEAFF
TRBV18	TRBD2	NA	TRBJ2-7	TGTGCCAGCTCACCACCGGGACTAGCGGGAGTCGAGCAGTACTTC	CASSPPGLAGVEQYF
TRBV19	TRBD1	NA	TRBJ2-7	TGTGCCAGTAGCCGGACAGGATACCTTTACGAGCAGTACTTC	CASSRTGYLYEQYF
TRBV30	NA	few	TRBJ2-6	TGTGCCTGGAGTCGTAAATCTGGGGCCAACGTCCTGACTTTC	CAWSRKSGANVLTF
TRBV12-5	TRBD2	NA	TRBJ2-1	TGTGCTAGTGACGGACCGCGGGAGGGAGGGAGTGAGCAGTTCTTC	CASDGPREGGSEQFF
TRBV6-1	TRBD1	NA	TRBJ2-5	TGTGCCAGCAGTGACCTGACAGGGGGAAGAGAGACCCAGTACTTC	CASSDLTGGRETQYF
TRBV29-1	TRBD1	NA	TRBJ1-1	TGCAGCGTGAGAGGACAGGTTGGGGCTGAAGCTTTCTTT	CSVRGQVGAEAFF
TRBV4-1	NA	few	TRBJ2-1	TGCGCCAGCAGCCACGCCGGGACAACCAATGAGCAGTTCTTC	CASSHAGTTNEQFF
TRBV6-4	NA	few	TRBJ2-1	TGTGCCAGCAGTGACGGAGCTACGGATGAGCAGTTCTTC	CASSDGATDEQFF
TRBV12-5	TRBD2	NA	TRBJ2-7	TGTGCTAGTGGTCGAGGGACTAGCGGGAGGTACGAGCAGTACTTC	CASGRGTSGRYEQYF
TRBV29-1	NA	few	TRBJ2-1	TGCAGCGTTGTGGAGGGGTATGAGCAGTTCTTC	CSVVEGYEQFF
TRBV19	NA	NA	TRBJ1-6	TGTGCCAGTAGTATAGATAACTCGAGGAGCTCCTATAATTCACCCCTCCACTTT	CASSIDNSRSSYNSPLHF
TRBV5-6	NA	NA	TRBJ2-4	TGTGCCAGCAGCTGGGCCGGGACAAACAGTCAGTACTTC	CASSWAGTNSQYF
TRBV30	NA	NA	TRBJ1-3	TGTGCCTGGAGTATTGTTAGGGGCCCTGGAAACACCATATATTTT	CAWSIVRGPGNTIYF
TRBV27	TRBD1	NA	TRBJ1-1	TGTGCCAGCAGTAGACAGGGGGCGGACACTGAAGCTTTCTTT	CASSRQGADTEAFF
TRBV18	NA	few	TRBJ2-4	TGTGCCAGCTCGCCGGGACTTACAGAAAACATTCAGTACTTC	CASSPGLTENIQYF
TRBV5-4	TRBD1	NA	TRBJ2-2	TGTGCCAGCAGTTTAGACAGGGCCCCCGGGGAGCTGTTTTTT	CASSLDRAPGELFF
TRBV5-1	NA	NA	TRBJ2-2	TGCGCCAGCAGCTTCTGGGCGGGAAGCACCGGGGAGCTGTTTTTT	CASSFWAGSTGELFF
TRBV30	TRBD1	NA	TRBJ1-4	TGTGCCGGAACCGGGACAGGGCCCCAAAAACTGTTTTTT	CAGTGTGPQKLFF
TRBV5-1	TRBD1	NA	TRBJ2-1	TGCGCCAGCACCTCGGGAACAGGGGAAACGTACAATGAGCAGTTCTTC	CASTSGTGETYNEQFF
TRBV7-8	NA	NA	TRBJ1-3	TGTGCCAGCAGCTTTCCCCGGGGGAGAGCTGGAAACACCATATATTTT	CASSFPRGRAGNTIYF
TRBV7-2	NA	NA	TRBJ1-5	TGTGCCAGCAGCCTTTACAATCAGCCCCAGCATTTT	CASSLYNQPQHF
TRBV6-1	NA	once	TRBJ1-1	TGTGCCAGCAGTGCGAGGAACACTGAAGCTTTCTTT	CASSARNTEAFF
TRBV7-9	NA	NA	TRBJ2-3	TGTGCCAGCAGCCCCTCCCAGCGCGGATCGGATACGCAGTATTTT	CASSPSQRGSDTQYF
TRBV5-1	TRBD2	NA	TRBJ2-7	TGCGCCAGCAGCTTGGATCCGGGACTAACCTACGAGCAGTACTTC	CASSLDPGLTYEQYF
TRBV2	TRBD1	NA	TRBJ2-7	TGTGCCAGCAGTGCAAACAGGGGCTACGAGCAGTACTTC	CASSANRGYEQYF
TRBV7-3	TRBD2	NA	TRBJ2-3	TGTGCCAGCAGCGGGACTAGCGGGGCCTCTAGCACAGATACGCAGTATTTT	CASSGTSGASSTDTQYF
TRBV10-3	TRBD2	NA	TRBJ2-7	TGTGCCATCACCGACGGGAGGGGGGGGGACGAGCAGTACTTC	CAITDGRGGDEQYF
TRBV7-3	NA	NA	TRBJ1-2	TGTGCCAGCAGCCCCGGGTCTTCGGAACTGTACACCTTC	CASSPGSSELYTF
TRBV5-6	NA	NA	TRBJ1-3	TGTGCCAGCAGCTTTCTCGGGGGCTCTGGAAACACCATATATTTT	CASSFLGGSGNTIYF
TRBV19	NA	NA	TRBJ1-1	TGTGCCAGTAGCTCAGGGAACACTGAAGCTTTCTTT	CASSSGNTEAFF
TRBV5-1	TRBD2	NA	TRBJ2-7	TGCGCCAGCAGCGAGGGACTAACCACCTACGAGCAGTACTTC	CASSEGLTTYEQYF
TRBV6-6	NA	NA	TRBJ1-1	TGTGCCAGCAGTTACTCGGTGGGGGGTTACACTGAAGCTTTCTTT	CASSYSVGGYTEAFF
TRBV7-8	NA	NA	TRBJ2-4	TGTGCCAGCAGCTTAGTCGAAGTTGGGGCAGGGGAGAACATTCAGTACTTC	CASSLVEVGAGENIQYF
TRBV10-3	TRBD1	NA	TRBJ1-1	TGTGCCATCAGTACGAATCCACAGGGGGCTGAAGCTTTCTTT	CAISTNPQGAEAFF
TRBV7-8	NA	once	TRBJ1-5	TGTGCCAGCAGCCCGCGCGGGGGGAATAGCAATCAGCCCCAGCATTTT	CASSPRGGNSNQPQHF
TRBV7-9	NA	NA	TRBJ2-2	TGTGCCAGCAGCCCCGGACCGGGGGTAGGGACCGGGGAGCTGTTTTTT	CASSPGPGVGTGELFF
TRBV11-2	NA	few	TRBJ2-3	TGTGCCAGCAGCTTAGACCCCCCAGGGGCTAGAGATACGCAGTATTTT	CASSLDPPGARDTQYF
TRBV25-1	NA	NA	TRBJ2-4	TGTGCCAGCAGTGGGGTAGGGGGTGCCAAAAACATTCAGTACTTC	CASSGVGGAKNIQYF
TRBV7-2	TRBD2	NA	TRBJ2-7	TGTGCCAGCAGCCCAGGGACTAGCGGGAGGGGCATCTACGAGCAGTACTTC	CASSPGTSGRGIYEQYF
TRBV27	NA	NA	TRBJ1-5	TGTGCCAGCAGTTTATCGGCACAGGGATGGAATCAGCCCCAGCATTTT	CASSLSAQGWNQPQHF
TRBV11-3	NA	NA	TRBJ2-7	TGTGCCAGCAGCCCGAGGACAGAGGGCTACGAGCAGTACTTC	CASSPRTEGYEQYF
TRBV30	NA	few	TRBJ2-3	TGTGCCTGGAGTGTATCTAGCTACACAGATACGCAGTATTTT	CAWSVSSYTDTQYF
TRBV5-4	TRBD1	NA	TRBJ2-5	TGTGCCAGCAGCTCCTGGGACAGGGAAGAGACCCAGTACTTC	CASSSWDREETQYF
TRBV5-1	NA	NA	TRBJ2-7	TGCGCCAGCAGCTTGGAGGGTATATCGGGGTACGAGCAGTACTTC	CASSLEGISGYEQYF
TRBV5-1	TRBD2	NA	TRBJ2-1	TGCGCCAGCAGCCCAACTAAGAGCCTAGCGGGAGGGCTGAACGAGCAGTTCTTC	CASSPTKSLAGGLNEQFF
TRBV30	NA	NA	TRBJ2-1	TGTGCCTGGAGTTTGTATTGGAGCTCCTACAATGAGCAGTTCTTC	CAWSLYWSSYNEQFF
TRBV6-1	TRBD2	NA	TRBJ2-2	TGTGCCAGCAGTAATATAGCGGGAGGTTCCGGGGAGCTGTTTTTT	CASSNIAGGSGELFF
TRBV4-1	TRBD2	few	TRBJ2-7	TGCGCCAGCAGCCAAGCGCTCCGCGGGAGGCCCCCCTACGAGCAGTACTTC	CASSQALRGRPPYEQYF
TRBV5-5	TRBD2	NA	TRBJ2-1	TGTGCCAGCAGCTTGCTAGCGGCGCTTGGGAATGAGCAGTTCTTC	CASSLLAALGNEQFF
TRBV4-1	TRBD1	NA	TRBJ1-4	TGCGCCAGCAGCCAAGGTGGGACAGGGGCCCGTGAAAAACTGTTTTTT	CASSQGGTGAREKLFF
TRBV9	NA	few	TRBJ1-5	TGTGCCAGCAGCGCGGGACTTAGCAATCAGCCCCAGCATTTT	CASSAGLSNQPQHF
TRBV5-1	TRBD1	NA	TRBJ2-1	TGCGCCAGCAGGGAGACAGGGGGTTCCTACAATGAGCAGTTCTTC	CASRETGGSYNEQFF
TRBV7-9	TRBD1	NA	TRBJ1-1	TGTGCCAGCACCGCGGACAGGGGGAAGGTGAACACTGAAGCTTTCTTT	CASTADRGKVNTEAFF
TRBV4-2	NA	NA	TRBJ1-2	TGTGCCAGCAGCCCCCCGGGGGACTATGGCTACACCTTC	CASSPPGDYGYTF
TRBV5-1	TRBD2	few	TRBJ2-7	TGCGCCAGCAGCTTGTACGAGACTAGCGGTTCCTACGAGCAGTACTTC	CASSLYETSGSYEQYF